This T cell receptor beta chain is from a study of blood T cells in healthy people across ages. Study-level results: Greater diversity and more naive CD4+ cells were seen in long-lived donors than in aged donors. Percentage of naive T cells showed a strong correlation with TCR beta diversity.

This CDR3 region has 14 residues. With 8 bases removed from V and 4 bases from J, the gap between germline ends came to 17 bases. Germline loops: CDR1 MNHEY, CDR2 SMNVEV (reference sequence). This clonotype was observed a handful of times. Its antigen is still unknown. A second about 7 to 12 cycle PCR used barcoded and J-beta primers. TCRdb used MiXCR to reprocess the 5' RACE reads, holding one entry per CDR3 protein. The sample has 850,000 to 1,300,000 distinct CDR3 sequences, around 45% seen once; the top ten hold about 19%. Sample: blood. The TCR originated in a woman aged 60 to 75 in good health. The chain recombines TRBV27 with TRBJ1-2; a possible D gene is TRBD1 (5 bases). The DNA of the CDR3 is TGTGCCAGCCTTCCCACGGGGGGGGGCTATGGCTACACCTTC. Amino acids: CASLPTGGGYGYTF.